This TCR beta chain was captured in a study of shared clonotypes between healthy human individuals. This clone showed up just a few times. V lost 6 bases and J lost 5, with 10 bases in between. The germline CDR1 and CDR2 sequences are KGHSH and LQKENI. This CDR3 is built from 12 residues. Generated by immunoSEQ multiplex PCR, the TCRdb table keeps only in-frame clones and is missing some. The repertoire consists of over a million clones, with about 80% occurring once and the leading ten covering 0.5% to 0.6%. The sequence was obtained from a man between 18 and 29 years old in good health. Some clones in this sample may be carry-over from other donors' samples. The sample taken for sequencing was memory CD4+ T cells from PBMCs. Regarding subset: CD45RA-negative fraction. The chain joins TRBV18 to TRBJ2-5; the D gene is possibly TRBD2 (5 bases). The chain's CDR3 is CASSGLAETQYF. In nucleotides, the CDR3 is TGTGCCAGCTCCGGACTGGCCGAGACCCAGTACTTC.